This T cell receptor (beta chain) stems from a study of T cells in Graves' hyperthyroidism and ophthalmopathy. Each diagnosis drew on symptoms, thyroxine, TRAb, thyroid ultrasound and orbital computed tomography findings. This clonotype was recorded only once. What was amplified from RNA transcripts were TCR beta CDR3 regions. With the HTBI primer set, the TCR CDR3 went through a first round of RT-PCR. One entry per CDR3 protein results from TCRdb running MiXCR on the multiplex PCR reads. The table has about 640,000 distinct CDR3 sequences, 20% to 25% seen once. The CDR3 consists of 17 residues. The V end was cut by 0 bases, the J end by 0 bases, with 13 bases between. Germline CDR1 and CDR2: PRHDT and FYEKMQ (reference sequence).

This chain connects TRBV13 to TRBJ2-3; D call uncertain. The receptor was isolated from a young man with Graves' ophthalmopathy. The sequenced sample consisted of blood. This chain's CDR3 is CASSLGGGAPSTDTQYF. CDR3 bases: TGTGCCAGCAGCTTAGGCGGTGGAGCGCCTAGCACAGATACGCAGTATTTT. Variable domain in full (rest from reference TRBV13 and TRBJ2-3): AAGVIQSPRHLIKEKRETATLKCYPIPRHDTVYWYQQGPGQDPQFLISFYEKMQSDKGSIPDRFSAQQFSDYHSELNMSSLELGDSALYFCASSLGGGAPSTDTQYFGPGTRLTVL.